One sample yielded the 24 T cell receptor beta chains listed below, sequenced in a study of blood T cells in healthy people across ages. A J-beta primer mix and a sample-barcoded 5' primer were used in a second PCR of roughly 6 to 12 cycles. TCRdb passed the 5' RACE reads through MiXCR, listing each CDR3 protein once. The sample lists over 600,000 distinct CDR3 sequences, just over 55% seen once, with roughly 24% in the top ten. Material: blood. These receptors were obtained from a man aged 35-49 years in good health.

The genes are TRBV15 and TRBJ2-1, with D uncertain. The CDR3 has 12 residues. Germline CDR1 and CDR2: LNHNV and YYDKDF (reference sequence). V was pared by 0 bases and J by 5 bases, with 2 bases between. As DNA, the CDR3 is TGTGCCACCAGCAGAGACAACAATGAGCAGTTCTTC. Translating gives CATSRDNNEQFF.

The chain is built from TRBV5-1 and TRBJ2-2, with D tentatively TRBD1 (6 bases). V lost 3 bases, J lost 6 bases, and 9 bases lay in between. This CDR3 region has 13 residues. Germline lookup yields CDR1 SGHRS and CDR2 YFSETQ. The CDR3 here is CASSSGVAGELFF. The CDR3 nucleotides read TGCGCCAGCAGCTCAGGGGTTGCCGGGGAGCTGTTTTTT. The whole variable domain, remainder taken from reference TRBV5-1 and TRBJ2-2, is KAGVTQTPRYLIKTRGQQVTLSCSPISGHRSVSWYQQTPGQGLQFLFEYFSETQRNKGNFPGRFSGRQFSNSRSEMNVSTLELGDSALYLCASSSGVAGELFFGEGSRLTVL.

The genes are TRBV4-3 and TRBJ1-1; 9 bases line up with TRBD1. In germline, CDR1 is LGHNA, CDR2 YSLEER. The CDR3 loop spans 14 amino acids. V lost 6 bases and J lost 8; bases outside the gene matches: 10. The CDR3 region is CASSPQGALSEAFF. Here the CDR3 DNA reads TGCGCCAGCAGTCCACAGGGGGCTTTATCGGAAGCTTTCTTT.

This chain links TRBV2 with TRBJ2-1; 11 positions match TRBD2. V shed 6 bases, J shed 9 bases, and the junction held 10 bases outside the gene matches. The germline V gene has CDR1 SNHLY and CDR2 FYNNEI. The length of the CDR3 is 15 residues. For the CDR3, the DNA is TGTGCCAGCAGGGAACTAGCGGGAGTTAAGGGTGAGCAGTTCTTC. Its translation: CASRELAGVKGEQFF.

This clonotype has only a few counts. The DNA of the CDR3 is TGTGCCAGCAGTTTTGGGACGGATAATGAGCAGTTCTTC. It translates to CASSFGTDNEQFF. J is TRBJ2-1 and V is TRBV27; perhaps D is TRBD1 or TRBD2 (5 bases each). CDR1 and CDR2 from the germline V gene are MNHEY and SMNVEV (reference sequence). The length of the CDR3 is 13 residues. V gave up 3 bases and J gave up 7 bases, with 10 bases separating them.

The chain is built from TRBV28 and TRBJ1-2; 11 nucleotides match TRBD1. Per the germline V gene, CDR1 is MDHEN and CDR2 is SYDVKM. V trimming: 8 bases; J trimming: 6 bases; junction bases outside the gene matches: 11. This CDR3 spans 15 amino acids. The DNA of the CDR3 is TGTGCCAGCGGGGGACAGGGGGTTGGCCAGGATGGCTACACCTTC. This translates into CASGGQGVGQDGYTF.

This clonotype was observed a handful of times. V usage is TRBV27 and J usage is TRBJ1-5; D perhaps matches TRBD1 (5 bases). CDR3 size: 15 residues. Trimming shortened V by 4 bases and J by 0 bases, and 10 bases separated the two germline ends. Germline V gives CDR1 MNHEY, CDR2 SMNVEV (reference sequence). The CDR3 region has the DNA TGTGCCAGCAGTTCTGACAGTGATAGCAATCAGCCCCAGCATTTT. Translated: CASSSDSDSNQPQHF.

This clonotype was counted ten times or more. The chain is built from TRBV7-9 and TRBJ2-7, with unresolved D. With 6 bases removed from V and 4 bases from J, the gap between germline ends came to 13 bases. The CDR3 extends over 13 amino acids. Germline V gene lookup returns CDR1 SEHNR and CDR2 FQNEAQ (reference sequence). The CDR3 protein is CASSQTGSYEQYF. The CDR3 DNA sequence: TGTGCCAGCAGTCAAACCGGAAGTTACGAGCAGTACTTC.

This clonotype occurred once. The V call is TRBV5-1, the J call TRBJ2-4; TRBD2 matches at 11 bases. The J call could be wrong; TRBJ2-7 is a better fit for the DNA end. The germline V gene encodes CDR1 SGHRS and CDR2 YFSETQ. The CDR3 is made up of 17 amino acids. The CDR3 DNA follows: TGCGCCAGCAGGGAGCTAGCGGGAGGCTCAGGGTCCCACGAGCAGTACTTC. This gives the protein CASRELAGGSGSHEQYF.

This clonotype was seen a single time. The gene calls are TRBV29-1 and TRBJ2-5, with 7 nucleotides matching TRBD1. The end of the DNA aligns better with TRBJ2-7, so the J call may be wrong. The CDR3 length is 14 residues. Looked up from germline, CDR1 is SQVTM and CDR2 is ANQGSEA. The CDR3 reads CSYTSTGPSYEQYF. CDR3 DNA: TGCAGCTATACTTCGACAGGGCCCAGCTACGAGCAGTACTTC.

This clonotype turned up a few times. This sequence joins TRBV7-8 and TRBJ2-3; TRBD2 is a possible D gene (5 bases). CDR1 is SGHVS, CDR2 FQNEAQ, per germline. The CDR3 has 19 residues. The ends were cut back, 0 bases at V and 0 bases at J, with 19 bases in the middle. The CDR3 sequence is CASSLARLSSSLSTDTQYF. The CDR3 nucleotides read TGTGCCAGCAGCTTAGCTCGACTATCTAGCAGCCTTAGCACAGATACGCAGTATTTT.

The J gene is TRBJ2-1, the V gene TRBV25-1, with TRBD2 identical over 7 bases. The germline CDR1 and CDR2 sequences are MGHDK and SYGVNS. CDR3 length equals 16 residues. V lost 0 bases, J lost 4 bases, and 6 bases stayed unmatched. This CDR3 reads CASSEYSSGNYNEQFF. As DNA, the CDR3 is TGTGCCAGCAGTGAATACTCTAGCGGTAATTACAATGAGCAGTTCTTC.

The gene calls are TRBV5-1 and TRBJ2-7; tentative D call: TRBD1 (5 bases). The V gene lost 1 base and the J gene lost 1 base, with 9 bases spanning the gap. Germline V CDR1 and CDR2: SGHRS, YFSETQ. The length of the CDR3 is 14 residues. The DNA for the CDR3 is TGCGCCAGCAGCTTGCTACAGGCTTCCTACGAGCAGTACTTC. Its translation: CASSLLQASYEQYF.

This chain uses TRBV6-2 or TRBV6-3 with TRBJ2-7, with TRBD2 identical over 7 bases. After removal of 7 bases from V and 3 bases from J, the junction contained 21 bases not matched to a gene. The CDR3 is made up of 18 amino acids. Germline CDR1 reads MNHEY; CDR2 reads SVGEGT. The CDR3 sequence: CASNMRLAGSLSLYEQYF. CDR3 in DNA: TGTGCCAGCAATATGAGACTAGCAGGTTCTCTTTCTCTCTACGAGCAGTACTTC.

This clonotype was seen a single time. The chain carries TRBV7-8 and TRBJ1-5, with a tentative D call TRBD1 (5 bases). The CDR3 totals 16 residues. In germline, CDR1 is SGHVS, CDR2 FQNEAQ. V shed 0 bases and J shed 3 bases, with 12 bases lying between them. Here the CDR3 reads CASSLAPGGLNQPQHF. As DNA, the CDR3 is TGTGCCAGCAGCTTAGCGCCGGGGGGTCTCAATCAGCCCCAGCATTTT.

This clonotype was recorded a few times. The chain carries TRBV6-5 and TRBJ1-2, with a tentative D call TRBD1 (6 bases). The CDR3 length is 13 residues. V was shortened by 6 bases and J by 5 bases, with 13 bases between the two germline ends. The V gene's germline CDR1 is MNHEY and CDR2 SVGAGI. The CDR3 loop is CASRLGQIYGYTF. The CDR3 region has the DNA TGTGCCAGCAGATTAGGACAGATATATGGCTACACCTTC.

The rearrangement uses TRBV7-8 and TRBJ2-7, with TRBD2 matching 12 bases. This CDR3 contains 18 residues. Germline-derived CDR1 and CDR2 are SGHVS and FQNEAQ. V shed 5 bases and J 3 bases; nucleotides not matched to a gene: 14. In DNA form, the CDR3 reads TGTGCCAGCAGCACACCTGCCAGACTAGCGGGAGCGGGCTACGAGCAGTACTTC. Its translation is CASSTPARLAGAGYEQYF.

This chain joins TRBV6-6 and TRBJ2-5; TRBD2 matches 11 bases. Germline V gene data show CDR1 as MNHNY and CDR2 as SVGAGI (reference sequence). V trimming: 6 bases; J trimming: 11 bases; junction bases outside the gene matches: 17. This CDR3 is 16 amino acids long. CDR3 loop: CASSDGTSGGLNEQYF. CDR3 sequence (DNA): TGTGCCAGCAGCGACGGAACTAGCGGGGGCCTAAATGAGCAGTACTTC.

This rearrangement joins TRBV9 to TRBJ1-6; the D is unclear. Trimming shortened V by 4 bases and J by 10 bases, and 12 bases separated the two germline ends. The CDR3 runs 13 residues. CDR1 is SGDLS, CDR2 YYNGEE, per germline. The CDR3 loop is CASSREEISPLHF. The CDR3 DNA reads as TGTGCCAGCAGCAGGGAAGAAATATCACCCCTCCACTTT.

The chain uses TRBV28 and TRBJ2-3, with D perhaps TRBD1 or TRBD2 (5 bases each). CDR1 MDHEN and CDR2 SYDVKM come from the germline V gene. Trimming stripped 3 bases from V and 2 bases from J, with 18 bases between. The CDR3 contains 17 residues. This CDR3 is CASSLSLLGVNTDTQYF. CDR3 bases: TGTGCCAGCAGTTTGTCCCTATTGGGGGTAAACACAGATACGCAGTATTTT.

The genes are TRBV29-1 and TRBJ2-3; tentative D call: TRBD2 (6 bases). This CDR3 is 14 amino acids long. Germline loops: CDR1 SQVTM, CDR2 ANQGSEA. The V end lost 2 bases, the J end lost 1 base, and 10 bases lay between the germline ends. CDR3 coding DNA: TGCAGCGTTGAACGCGGGGTGGGCACAGATACGCAGTATTTT. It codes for CSVERGVGTDTQYF.

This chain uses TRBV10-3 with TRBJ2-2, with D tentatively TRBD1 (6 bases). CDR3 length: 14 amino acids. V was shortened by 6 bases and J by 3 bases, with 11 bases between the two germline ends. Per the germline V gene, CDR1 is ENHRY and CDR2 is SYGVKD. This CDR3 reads CAISRGRDTGELFF. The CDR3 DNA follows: TGTGCCATCAGCAGGGGTCGGGACACCGGGGAGCTGTTTTTT.

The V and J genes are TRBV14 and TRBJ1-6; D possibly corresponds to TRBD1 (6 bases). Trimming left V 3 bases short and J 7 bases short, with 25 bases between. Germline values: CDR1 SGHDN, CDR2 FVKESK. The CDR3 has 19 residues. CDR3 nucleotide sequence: TGTGCCAGCAGCCATGACTCGGACAGCTTACCTCTACAAAATTCACCCCTCCACTTT. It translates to CASSHDSDSLPLQNSPLHF.

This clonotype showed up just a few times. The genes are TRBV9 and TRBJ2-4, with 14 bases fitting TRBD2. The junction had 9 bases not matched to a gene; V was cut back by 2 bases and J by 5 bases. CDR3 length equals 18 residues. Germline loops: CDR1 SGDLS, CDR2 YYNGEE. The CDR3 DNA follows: TGTGCCAGCAGCGTGGGACTAGCGGGAGCTGTGCGCGAAAACATTCAGTACTTC. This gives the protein CASSVGLAGAVRENIQYF.